Below, one T cell receptor beta chain is given with its context. The antigen is not known. This sample is drawn from a study of cytomegalovirus exposure and HLA in healthy donors. The PCR contained 60 Vbeta and 13 Jbeta primers. Repertoires were generated with immunoSEQ multiplex PCR, while TCRdb's copy carries only in-frame clones and drops some. The sample has 150,000 or so clones, about 72% seen once. Study-wide results and limits: Follow-up analysis later connected one missense variant in DCLRE1C with trimming of TCR beta V- and J-genes.

The TCR was taken from a female donor in good health and CMV-seronegative. The sample comprised PBMCs.

This CDR3 is CASSQAGVNEQFF. Here the CDR3 DNA reads TGCGCCAGCAGCCAGGCGGGAGTCAATGAGCAGTTCTTC. The genes are TRBV4-3 and TRBJ2-1; 7 bases map to TRBD2. Per the germline V gene, CDR1 is LGHNA and CDR2 is YSLEER. V dropped 3 bases and J dropped 6; count of bases not matched to a gene: 2. This CDR3 contains 13 residues.